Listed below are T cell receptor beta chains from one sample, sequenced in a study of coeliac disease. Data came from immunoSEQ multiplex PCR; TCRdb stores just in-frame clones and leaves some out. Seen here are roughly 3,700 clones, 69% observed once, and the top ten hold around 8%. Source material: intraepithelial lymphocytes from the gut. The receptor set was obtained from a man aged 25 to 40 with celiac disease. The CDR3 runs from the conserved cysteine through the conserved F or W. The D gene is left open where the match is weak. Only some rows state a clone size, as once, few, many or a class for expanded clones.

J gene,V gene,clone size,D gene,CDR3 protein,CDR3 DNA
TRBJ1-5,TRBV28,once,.,CASSLAGGHQPQHF,TGTGCCAGCAGCCTTGCGGGGGGCCATCAGCCCCAGCATTTT
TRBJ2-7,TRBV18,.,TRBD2,CASSSFGTSGRENPYEQYF,TGTGCCAGCTCCTCGTTTGGGACTAGCGGGAGAGAGAACCCCTACGAGCAGTACTTC
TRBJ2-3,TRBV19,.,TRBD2,CASSPWREGGTDTQYF,TGTGCCAGTTCTCCGTGGCGGGAGGGTGGTACAGATACGCAGTATTTT
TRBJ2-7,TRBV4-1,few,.,CASSQVQNYEQYF,TGCGCCAGCAGCCAAGTTCAGAACTACGAGCAGTACTTC
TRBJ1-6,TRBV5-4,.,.,CASSPDSSGGSPLHF,TGTGCCAGCAGCCCGGACAGCTCTGGTGGGTCACCCCTCCACTTT
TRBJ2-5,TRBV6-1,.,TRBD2,CASSGGGGGETQYF,TGTGCCAGCAGTGGGGGGGGAGGAGGCGAGACCCAGTACTTC
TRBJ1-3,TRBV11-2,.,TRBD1,CASSIGQGPGNTIYF,TGTGCCAGCAGCATAGGACAGGGCCCTGGAAACACCATATATTTT
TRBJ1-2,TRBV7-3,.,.,CASSLDSNYGYTF,TGTGCCAGCAGCCTTGACAGTAACTATGGCTACACCTTC
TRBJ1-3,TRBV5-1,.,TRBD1,CASSIQGAFGNTIYF,TGCGCCAGCAGCATACAGGGGGCCTTTGGAAACACCATATATTTT
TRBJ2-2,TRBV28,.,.,CASMRIRATGELFF,TGTGCCAGTATGCGGATCAGGGCCACCGGGGAGCTGTTTTTT
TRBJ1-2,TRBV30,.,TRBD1,CAWSNGGRGVYGYTF,TGTGCCTGGAGTAACGGGGGCAGGGGGGTCTATGGCTACACCTTC
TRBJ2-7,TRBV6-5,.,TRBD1,CASSYFRTGGVYEQYF,TGTGCCAGCAGTTATTTCCGGACAGGGGGTGTCTACGAGCAGTACTTC
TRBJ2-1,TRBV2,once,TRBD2,CASRPLAGGLNEQFF,TGTGCCAGCAGGCCCCTAGCGGGGGGCCTCAATGAGCAGTTCTTC
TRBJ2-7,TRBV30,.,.,CAWSASQGNYEQYF,TGTGCCTGGAGTGCGTCCCAGGGCAACTACGAGCAGTACTTC
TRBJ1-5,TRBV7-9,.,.,CASSTTRGGGNQPQHF,TGTGCCAGCAGTACTACTCGGGGGGGAGGCAATCAGCCCCAGCATTTT
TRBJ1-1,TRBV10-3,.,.,CAITKDREFTEAFF,TGTGCCATCACCAAAGACAGAGAGTTCACTGAAGCTTTCTTT
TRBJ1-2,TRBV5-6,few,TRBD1,CASSLTGEEGYTF,TGTGCCAGCAGCCTAACAGGGGAAGAGGGCTACACCTTC
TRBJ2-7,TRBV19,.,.,CASSGSGISYEQYF,TGTGCCAGTAGTGGGAGTGGGATATCCTACGAGCAGTACTTC
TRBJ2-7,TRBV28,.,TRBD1,CASSFVGQPNEQYF,TGTGCCAGCAGTTTCGTGGGACAGCCCAACGAGCAGTACTTC
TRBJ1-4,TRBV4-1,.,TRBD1,CASSRLLGQGDEKLFF,TGCGCCAGCAGCCGCCTACTCGGACAGGGAGACGAAAAACTGTTTTTT
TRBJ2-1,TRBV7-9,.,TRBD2,CASSSFPSGRLYEQFF,TGTGCCAGCAGCTCGTTCCCTAGCGGGAGGCTCTATGAGCAGTTCTTC
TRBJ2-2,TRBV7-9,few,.,CASSFWRGRIESNTGELFF,TGTGCCAGCAGCTTTTGGAGGGGGCGCATCGAAAGCAACACCGGGGAGCTGTTTTTT
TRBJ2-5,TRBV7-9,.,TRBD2,CASSLGIAGASDNQETQYF,TGTGCCAGCAGCTTGGGTATAGCGGGAGCCAGTGATAACCAAGAGACCCAGTACTTC
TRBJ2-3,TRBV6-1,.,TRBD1,CASSEQQGAGDTQYF,TGTGCCAGCAGTGAGCAACAGGGGGCAGGAGATACGCAGTATTTT
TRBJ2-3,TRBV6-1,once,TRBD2,CASSEEFSGGAGTDTQYF,TGTGCCAGCAGTGAAGAATTCAGCGGGGGGGCGGGCACAGATACGCAGTATTTT
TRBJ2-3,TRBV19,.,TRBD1,CASSPRGQDADTQYF,TGTGCCAGTAGTCCTCGGGGACAGGACGCAGATACGCAGTATTTT
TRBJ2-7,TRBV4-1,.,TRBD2,CASSAGGANYYEQYF,TGCGCCAGCAGCGCGGGGGGGGCCAACTACTACGAGCAGTACTTC
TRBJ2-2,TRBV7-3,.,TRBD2,CASSPLPGLAGGKVGELFF,TGTGCCAGCAGCCCGTTACCGGGACTAGCGGGAGGGAAGGTCGGGGAGCTGTTTTTT
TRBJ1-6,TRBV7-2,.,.,CASRPRGSSYNSPLHF,TGTGCCAGCAGGCCAAGGGGGAGCTCCTATAATTCACCCCTCCACTTT
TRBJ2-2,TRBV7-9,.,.,CASSPQRLNTGELFF,TGTGCCAGCAGCCCACAGCGGTTGAACACCGGGGAGCTGTTTTTT
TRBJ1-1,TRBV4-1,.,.,CASSQASMNTKAFF,TGCGCCAGCAGCCAAGCCAGCATGAACACTAAAGCTTTCTTT
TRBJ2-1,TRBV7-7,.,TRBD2,CASSQFSGRADEQFF,TGTGCTAGCAGCCAATTTAGCGGGAGGGCCGATGAGCAGTTCTTC
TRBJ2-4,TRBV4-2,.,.,CASSQVKGQIQYF,TGTGCCAGCAGCCAAGTGAAGGGACAAATTCAGTACTTC
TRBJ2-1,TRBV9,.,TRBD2,CASSLWTSQDNEQFF,TGTGCCAGCAGCCTCTGGACTAGCCAGGACAATGAGCAGTTCTTC